Sequencing of this T cell receptor (beta chain) was carried out in a study of blood T cells in healthy people across ages. Study-level background: About one barcoded beta molecule per two T cells was captured by template switching. Whole-study results and caveats: Age advanced and TCR beta diversity per million T cells fell, roughly linearly. Researchers said unsorted PBMCs prevented a conclusive naive versus antigen-experienced comparison.

Trimming left V 4 bases short and J 4 bases short, with 13 bases between. The CDR3 has 14 amino acids. CDR1 ENHRY and CDR2 SYGVKD come from the germline V gene. This clonotype was seen only once. Its antigen is unidentified. A second PCR, run for about 6 to 11 cycles, used a sample-barcoded 5' primer plus a J-beta primer mix. Each cDNA molecule was tagged by a template-switch adaptor with 12 random nucleotides. MiXCR, applied by TCRdb to the 5' RACE reads, yields one record per CDR3 protein. The data show roughly 860,000 distinct CDR3 sequences, with 62% seen just once and 25% to 35% held by the top ten.

This receptor was identified in a man under 40 in good health. V gene TRBV10-3 combines with J gene TRBJ1-1; the D is unclear. Sequenced: blood. The DNA of the CDR3 is TGTGCCATCAGTGCGGATCTAGTGAGCACTGAAGCTTTCTTT. Its protein is CAISADLVSTEAFF.